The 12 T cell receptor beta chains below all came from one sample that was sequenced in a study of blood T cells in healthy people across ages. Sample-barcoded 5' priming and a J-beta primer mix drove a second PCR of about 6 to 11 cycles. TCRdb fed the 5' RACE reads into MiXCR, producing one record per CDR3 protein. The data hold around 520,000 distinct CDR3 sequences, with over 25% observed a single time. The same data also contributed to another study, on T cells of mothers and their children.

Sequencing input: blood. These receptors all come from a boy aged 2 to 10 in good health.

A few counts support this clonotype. The CDR3 region is CAWNPGNYGYTF. Here the CDR3 DNA reads TGTGCCTGGAATCCCGGCAACTATGGCTACACCTTC. This chain links TRBV30 with TRBJ1-2; D not resolved. The CDR3 runs 12 residues. Deletions cut 4 bases from V and 2 bases from J, with 8 bases between. Germline CDR1 GTSNPN, CDR2 SVGIG (reference sequence). Variable domain in full (rest from reference TRBV30 and TRBJ1-2): SQTIHQWPATLVQPVGSPLSLECTVEGTSNPNLYWYRQAAGRGLQLLFYSVGIGQISSEVPQNLSASRPQDRQFILSSKKLLLSDSGFYLCAWNPGNYGYTFGSGTRLTVV.

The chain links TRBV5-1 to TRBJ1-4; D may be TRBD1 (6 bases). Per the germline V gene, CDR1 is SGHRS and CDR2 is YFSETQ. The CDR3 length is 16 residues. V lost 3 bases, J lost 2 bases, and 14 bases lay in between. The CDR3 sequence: CASSSAQGSTNEKLFF. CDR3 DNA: TGCGCCAGCAGCTCGGCACAGGGATCCACTAATGAAAAACTGTTTTTT.

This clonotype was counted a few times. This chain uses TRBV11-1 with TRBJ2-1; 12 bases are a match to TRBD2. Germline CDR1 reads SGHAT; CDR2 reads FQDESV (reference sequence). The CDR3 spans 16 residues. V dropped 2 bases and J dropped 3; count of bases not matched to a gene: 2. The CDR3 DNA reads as TGTGCCAGCAGCTTAACTAGCGGGGGGCTCTACAATGAGCAGTTCTTC. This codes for CASSLTSGGLYNEQFF. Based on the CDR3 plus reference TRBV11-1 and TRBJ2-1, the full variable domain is EAEVAQSPRYKITEKSQAVAFWCDPISGHATLYWYRQILGQGPELLVQFQDESVVDDSQLPKDRFSAERLKGVDSTLKIQPAELGDSAMYLCASSLTSGGLYNEQFFGPGTRLTVL.

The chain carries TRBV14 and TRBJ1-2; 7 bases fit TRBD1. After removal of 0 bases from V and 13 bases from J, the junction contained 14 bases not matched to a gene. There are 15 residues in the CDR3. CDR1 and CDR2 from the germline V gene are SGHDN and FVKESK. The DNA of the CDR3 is TGTGCCAGCAGCCAAGATCCAACTTGGACAGGACTGAGCACCTTC. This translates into CASSQDPTWTGLSTF.

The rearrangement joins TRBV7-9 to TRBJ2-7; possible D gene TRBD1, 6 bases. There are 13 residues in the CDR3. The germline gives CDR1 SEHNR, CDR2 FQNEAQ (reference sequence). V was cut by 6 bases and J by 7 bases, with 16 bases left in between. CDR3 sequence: CASSSRRGWEQYF. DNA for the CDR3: TGTGCCAGCAGTTCCCGCAGGGGTTGGGAGCAGTACTTC.

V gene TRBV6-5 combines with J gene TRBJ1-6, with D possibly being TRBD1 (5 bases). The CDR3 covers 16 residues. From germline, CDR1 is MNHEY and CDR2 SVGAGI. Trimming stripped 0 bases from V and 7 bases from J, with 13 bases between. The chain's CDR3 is CASSYSGDGLNSPLHF. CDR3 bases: TGTGCCAGCAGTTACTCTGGGGACGGACTAAATTCACCCCTCCACTTT.

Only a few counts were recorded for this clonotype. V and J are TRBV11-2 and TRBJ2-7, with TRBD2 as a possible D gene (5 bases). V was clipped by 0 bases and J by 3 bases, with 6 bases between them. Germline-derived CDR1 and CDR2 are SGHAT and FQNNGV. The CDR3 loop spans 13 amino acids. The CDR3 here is CASSLEEDYEQYF. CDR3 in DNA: TGTGCCAGCAGCTTAGAGGAGGACTACGAGCAGTACTTC.

CDR3 protein: CASSPDALPSQETQYF. CDR3 in DNA: TGTGCCAGCAGCCCCGACGCTCTACCCTCACAAGAGACCCAGTACTTC. This rearrangement joins TRBV14 to TRBJ2-5; D call uncertain. V lost 4 bases, J lost 2 bases, and 17 bases lay in between. Germline lookup yields CDR1 SGHDN and CDR2 FVKESK. The CDR3 loop spans 16 amino acids.

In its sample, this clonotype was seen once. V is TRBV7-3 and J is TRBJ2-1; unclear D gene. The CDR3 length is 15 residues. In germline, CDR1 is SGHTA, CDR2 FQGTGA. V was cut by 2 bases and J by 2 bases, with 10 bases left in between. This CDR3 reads CASSLGLPPYNEQFF. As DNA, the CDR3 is TGTGCCAGCAGCTTAGGGCTGCCCCCCTACAATGAGCAGTTCTTC.

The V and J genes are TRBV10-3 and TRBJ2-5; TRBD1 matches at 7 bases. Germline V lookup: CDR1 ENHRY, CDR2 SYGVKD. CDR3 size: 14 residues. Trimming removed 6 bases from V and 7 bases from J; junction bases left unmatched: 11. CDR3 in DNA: TGTGCCATCAGCCTAGGACAGGAGACAGGGACCCAGTACTTC. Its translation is CAISLGQETGTQYF.

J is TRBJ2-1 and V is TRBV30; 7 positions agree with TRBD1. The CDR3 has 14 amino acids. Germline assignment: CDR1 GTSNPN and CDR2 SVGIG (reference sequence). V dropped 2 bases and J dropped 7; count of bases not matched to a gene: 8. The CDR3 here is CAWSITTGLNEQFF. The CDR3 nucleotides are TGTGCCTGGAGTATCACGACAGGGTTGAATGAGCAGTTCTTC.

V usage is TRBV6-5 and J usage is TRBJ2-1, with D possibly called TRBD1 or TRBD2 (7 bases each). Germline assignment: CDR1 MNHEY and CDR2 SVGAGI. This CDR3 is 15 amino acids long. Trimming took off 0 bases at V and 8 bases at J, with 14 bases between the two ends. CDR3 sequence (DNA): TGTGCCAGCAGTTACTCGGTCAGGGGGGGGGATGAGCAGTTCTTC. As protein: CASSYSVRGGDEQFF.